These T cell receptor beta chains were read from a single sample in a study of blood T cell repertoires in COVID-19. TCRdb's table, derived via immunoSEQ multiplex PCR, lists solely in-frame clones and lacks some. The repertoire holds approximately 220,000 clones, with around four fifths as singletons. The sample was PBMCs or T cells enriched from blood (not recorded which). These receptors were collected from a woman aged 40 to 50 who had been exposed to COVID-19. Both conserved end residues are part of each CDR3. D genes are given only for firm matches. Expanded clones are given a class, and other clones once, few, many or no size at all.

TRBD2	-	TRBV5-1	TRBJ2-5	CASTPPGLEETQYF	TGCGCCAGCACACCCCCGGGACTAGAGGAGACCCAGTACTTC
-	few	TRBV12-3/TRBV12-4	TRBJ1-2	CASSTGTNYGYTF	TGTGCCAGCAGTACCGGGACTAACTATGGCTACACCTTC
-	-	TRBV29-1	TRBJ2-7	CSSQDSSYEQYF	TGCAGCTCTCAGGACAGCTCCTACGAGCAGTACTTC
-	-	TRBV6-5	TRBJ1-5	CASRPDREQPQHF	TGTGCCAGCAGGCCGGACAGAGAACAGCCCCAGCATTTT
TRBD1	-	TRBV3-1/TRBV3-2	TRBJ2-5	CASSQVGTGQETQYF	TGTGCCAGCAGCCAAGTGGGGACAGGCCAAGAGACCCAGTACTTC
TRBD1	-	TRBV9	TRBJ2-1	CASSDRDSEYEQFF	TGTGCCAGCAGCGACCGGGACAGCGAGTATGAGCAGTTCTTC
TRBD2	-	TRBV27	TRBJ2-1	CASIAGDYNEQFF	TGTGCCAGCATTGCGGGGGACTACAATGAGCAGTTCTTC
TRBD1	-	TRBV4-1	TRBJ2-5	CASARGTGGRETQYF	TGCGCCAGCGCGAGAGGGACAGGGGGTAGGGAGACCCAGTACTTC
TRBD1	-	TRBV19	TRBJ1-2	CASSLQGDPSSIIYGYTF	TGTGCCAGTAGTCTACAGGGGGACCCTTCTTCCATAATCTATGGCTACACCTTC
TRBD1	-	TRBV5-4	TRBJ2-7	CASSLVGQGVGEQYF	TGTGCCAGCAGCTTGGTTGGACAGGGGGTCGGCGAGCAGTACTTC
TRBD1	-	TRBV19	TRBJ1-5	CASSTRQGSKGGHFPQHF	TGTGCCAGTAGTACCCGACAGGGGTCGAAGGGTGGCCATTTTCCCCAGCATTTT
-	-	TRBV7-9	TRBJ2-7	CASSLGTYEQYF	TGTGCCAGCAGCTTGGGCACTTACGAGCAGTACTTC
TRBD1	-	TRBV5-1	TRBJ1-2	CASSYGTGATNYYGYTF	TGCGCCAGCAGCTACGGGACAGGGGCCACTAATTACTATGGCTACACCTTC
-	-	TRBV9	TRBJ2-7	CASSVAGAPRDEQYF	TGTGCCAGCAGCGTAGCAGGGGCCCCAAGGGACGAGCAGTACTTC
-	-	TRBV28	TRBJ2-5	CASSPGRETQYF	TGTGCCAGCAGTCCGGGTAGAGAGACCCAGTACTTC
TRBD2	-	TRBV7-3	TRBJ2-5	CASSRGTSGETQYF	TGTGCCAGCAGCCGAGGGACTAGCGGGGAGACCCAGTACTTC
TRBD1	few	TRBV4-3	TRBJ1-1	CASSPLRQGGEAFF	TGCGCCAGCAGCCCCCTCCGACAGGGAGGTGAAGCTTTCTTT
-	-	TRBV7-2	TRBJ1-1	CASSLRSGRNTEAFF	TGTGCCAGCAGCTTACGGTCCGGGAGGAACACTGAAGCTTTCTTT
TRBD1	-	TRBV7-3	TRBJ2-7	CASSLNPGTGSYEQYF	TGTGCCAGCAGCTTAAACCCCGGGACAGGATCCTACGAGCAGTACTTC
TRBD2	-	TRBV9	TRBJ2-1	CASSLGTSGRSSYNEQFF	TGTGCCAGCAGCCTCGGGACTAGCGGGAGAAGCTCCTACAATGAGCAGTTCTTC
TRBD2	-	TRBV3-1/TRBV3-2	TRBJ2-7	CASSQDVTSGGYEQYF	TGTGCCAGCAGCCAAGATGTGACTAGCGGGGGTTACGAGCAGTACTTC
-	-	TRBV19	TRBJ1-3	CASTEVNSGNTIYF	TGTGCCAGTACCGAGGTAAACTCTGGAAACACCATATATTTT
-	-	TRBV30	TRBJ1-1	CAWSVQEHTEAFF	TGTGCCTGGAGTGTACAGGAGCACACTGAAGCTTTCTTT
-	-	TRBV7-6	TRBJ1-4	CASSLSGQRVNEKLFF	TGTGCCAGCAGCTTATCCGGACAAAGGGTGAATGAAAAACTGTTTTTT
-	many	TRBV29-1	TRBJ1-2	CSVEASNYGYTF	TGCAGCGTTGAGGCTAGTAACTATGGCTACACCTTC
-	-	TRBV24-1	TRBJ1-6	CATSDGQTYNSPLHF	TGTGCCACCAGTGATGGACAGACCTATAATTCACCCCTCCACTTT
-	-	TRBV5-1	TRBJ2-2	CASREGTANTGELFF	TGCGCCAGCAGGGAGGGGACAGCTAACACCGGGGAGCTGTTTTTT
-	-	TRBV4-2	TRBJ2-7	CASSNSYEQYF	TGTGCCAGCAGCAACAGCTACGAGCAGTACTTC